Presented here are 3 T cell receptor beta chains from one specimen sequenced in a study of T cells in Graves' hyperthyroidism and ophthalmopathy. Amplified TCR beta CDR3 regions came from RNA transcripts. TCR CDR3 regions were first amplified by RT-PCR with HTBI primers. TCRdb recomputed calls from the multiplex PCR reads with MiXCR, one row per CDR3 protein. The table shows around 33,000 distinct CDR3 sequences, with less than 50% occurring only once. The sequencing input was blood. These receptors were taken from a woman aged 45-65 years with Graves' hyperthyroidism that later progressed to Graves' ophthalmopathy.

The rearrangement links TRBV20-1 to TRBJ2-7, with 8 bases that match TRBD2. Germline CDR1 reads DFQATT; CDR2 reads SNEGSKA (reference sequence). The CDR3 is 16 residues long. J gave up 1 base and V 0 bases, and 8 bases lay outside the gene matches. The CDR3 DNA reads as TGCAGTGCTAGAGATCTGCGCGGGAGGCCATCCTACGAGCAGTACTTC. This sequence encodes CSARDLRGRPSYEQYF.

This sequence joins TRBV6-6 and TRBJ1-5, with no clear D. Germline-derived CDR1 and CDR2 are MNHNY and SVGAGI (reference sequence). CDR3 length equals 13 residues. V was cut by 11 bases and J by 2 bases, with 13 bases left in between. The CDR3 loop is CASRLAGNQPQHF. CDR3 DNA sequence: TGTGCCTCCCGGTTAGCGGGCAATCAGCCCCAGCATTTT.

The chain couples TRBV9 to TRBJ2-7; D possibly matches TRBD1 or TRBD2 (5 bases each). Germline CDR1 reads SGDLS; CDR2 reads YYNGEE. The CDR3 loop spans 11 amino acids. V lost 7 bases to trimming and J lost 3 bases, with 8 bases between them. CDR3 in amino acids: CASGTDYEQYF. The CDR3 region has the DNA TGTGCCAGCGGGACGGACTACGAGCAGTACTTC.